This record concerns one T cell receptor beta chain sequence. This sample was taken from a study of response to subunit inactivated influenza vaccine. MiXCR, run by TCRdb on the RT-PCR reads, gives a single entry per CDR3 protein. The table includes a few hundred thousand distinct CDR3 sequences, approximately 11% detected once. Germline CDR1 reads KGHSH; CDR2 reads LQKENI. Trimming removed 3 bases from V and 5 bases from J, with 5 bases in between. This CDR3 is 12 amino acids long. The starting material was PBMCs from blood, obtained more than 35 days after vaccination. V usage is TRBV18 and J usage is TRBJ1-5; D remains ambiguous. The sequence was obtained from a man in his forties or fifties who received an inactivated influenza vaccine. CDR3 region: CASSPGDQPQHF. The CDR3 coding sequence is TGTGCCAGCTCACCTGGAGATCAGCCCCAGCATTTT.